This T cell receptor beta chain derives from a study of blood T cell repertoires in COVID-19. TCRdb's table, derived via immunoSEQ multiplex PCR, lists solely in-frame clones and lacks some. The sample comprises about 240,000 clones, about 87% of which are singletons, and approximately 7.2% rests with the top ten. J was trimmed by 3 bases and V by 4 bases; bases with no gene match: 8. Germline lookup yields CDR1 MNHEY and CDR2 SVGAGI. This CDR3 has 16 residues. The chain has TRBV6-5 and TRBJ2-5; 10 nucleotides match TRBD1. The specimen was peripheral blood. The source of this sequence is a woman in her seventies with active or convalescent COVID-19. The DNA for the CDR3 is TGTGCCAGCAGTTCCTTGGGACAGGGGAGGGAAGAGACCCAGTACTTC. Protein product: CASSSLGQGREETQYF.